This is a list of T cell receptor beta chains from one sample in a study of shared clonotypes between healthy human individuals. Libraries were prepared by immunoSEQ multiplex PCR; TCRdb keeps only in-frame clonotypes and omits some of them. The sample consists of fewer than 1 million clones, around 96% of them appearing once. Sequenced input: naive CD8+ T cells sorted from blood. The source of these receptors is a man aged 30-40 years in good health. CDR3s include the opening cysteine and the closing phenylalanine or tryptophan. D genes are given only for firm matches. Clone sizes are given selectively: once, few, many, or a class where the clone is expanded.

size	V	J	D	length	DNA	CDR3
-	TRBV13	TRBJ2-7	-	15	TGTGCCAGCAGCTCTGCCGGGGGAGGTGACGACGAGCAGTACTTC	CASSSAGGGDDEQYF
-	TRBV27	TRBJ2-3	-	15	TGTGCCAGCAGTTTAATCCTGGGACCCACAGATACGCAGTATTTT	CASSLILGPTDTQYF
-	TRBV7-9	TRBJ2-3	-	15	TGTGCCAGCAGTCATAGGGACTCTGGGGGTGATACGCAGTATTTT	CASSHRDSGGDTQYF
-	TRBV4-1	TRBJ2-1	-	17	TGCGCCAGCAGCCAAGATCCGCAGGGTCTCGTCTACAATGAGCAGTTCTTC	CASSQDPQGLVYNEQFF
-	TRBV27	TRBJ2-7	-	13	TGTGCCAGCAGTTCAATGATCTCCTACGAGCAGTACTTC	CASSSMISYEQYF
once	TRBV7-9	TRBJ1-2	-	15	TGTGCCAGCAGCCTTTCCCGGACAGCGAACTATGGCTACACCTTC	CASSLSRTANYGYTF
-	TRBV4-1	TRBJ2-7	-	15	TGCGCCAGCAGCCAAGGACAGACGGGCTCCTACGAGCAGTACTTC	CASSQGQTGSYEQYF
-	TRBV19	TRBJ2-2	-	15	TGTGCCAGTAGTATAGCGGGAGTTTCCACCGGGGAGCTGTTTTTT	CASSIAGVSTGELFF
-	TRBV28	TRBJ2-5	-	14	TGTGCCAGCAGTTTATACCGGGCCGGGGGGACCCAGTACTTC	CASSLYRAGGTQYF
-	TRBV6-6	TRBJ1-4	-	16	TGTGCCAGCAGTTACGGCTCCGGGGACCCTAATGAAAAACTGTTTTTT	CASSYGSGDPNEKLFF
-	TRBV6-5	TRBJ2-7	-	12	TGTGCCAGCAGTTTGGGGGACCACGAGCAGTACTTC	CASSLGDHEQYF
-	TRBV6-5	TRBJ2-2	TRBD1	15	TGTGCCAGCAGTACCGGGACAGTCGACACCGGGGAGCTGTTTTTT	CASSTGTVDTGELFF
once	TRBV10-3	TRBJ2-7	-	12	TGTGCCATCAGTGAGGGGACTTACGAGCAGTACTTC	CAISEGTYEQYF
-	TRBV18	TRBJ2-7	TRBD1	15	TGTGCCAGCTCACCCCGGGACAGGGAAACCTACGAGCAGTACTTC	CASSPRDRETYEQYF
-	TRBV6-5	TRBJ2-5	-	14	TGTGCCAGCAGTTATCTAAGCGGGCAAGAGACCCAGTACTTC	CASSYLSGQETQYF
-	TRBV11-2	TRBJ2-7	TRBD2	16	TGTGCCAGCAGCCATTTTACTAGCGGACCCTCCTACGAGCAGTACTTC	CASSHFTSGPSYEQYF